This T cell receptor (beta chain) was observed in a study of CD8 T cells in Susac syndrome (dated by TCRdb to about 2019). A note on the overall study: The study used repertoire sequencing to test whether antigen drove CD8+ T cell activation and differentiation in Susac syndrome.

Peripheral blood CD8+ and CD4+ T cells from healthy donors, Susac syndrome patients and multiple sclerosis patients were profiled by high-throughput TCR beta sequencing. Treatment-naive patients with stable or active relapsing-remitting disease fulfilling revised McDonald criteria were used as multiple sclerosis controls. Bulk CD8+ and CD4+ T cells were purified magnetically by negative isolation, whereas CD8+ TEMRA cells were enriched by FACS. Blood was collected in EDTA tubes and processed within 24 hours, with PBMCs isolated through density gradient centrifugation. PBMCs destined for TCR sequencing were cryopreserved in liquid nitrogen and later thawed in a 37 °C water bath. A purity of at least 90% was achieved for sorted or isolated CD4+, CD8+ and CD8+ TEMRA cells. Summary of the overall study and its limitations: The study acknowledged that relatively few individuals were included in the TCR sequencing and HLA analysis.

RNA was extracted with the RNeasy kit and roughly 0.5 to 1 ug was reverse transcribed using random hexamers. TCR beta CDR3 regions were amplified with the immunoSEQ multiplex PCR assay covering 54 Vbeta and 13 Jbeta segments. PCR amplification bias was corrected by using a synthetic template baseline for primer optimization and computational correction. The paper's processing steps were these. Reads were assigned to V, D and J genes according to IMGT and analyzed in immunoSEQ Analyzer, with only productive sequences retained. To calculate clonality, Shannon entropy was normalized by log2 of the number of productive unique sequences and then subtracted from one. For each patient and control, public and private clones were evaluated within the 100 most prevalent clones. Clones were defined as Susac-specific when absent from the healthy and MS cohorts, from about 1,100 published viral clones and from other ImmuneACCESS disease sequences. The public reads were run again by TCRdb, first through fastp at Q25 and then through MiXCR, and only productive beta chains were kept. Each entry merges the rows of one CDR3 protein and shows their most common DNA and genes. The V and J calls, along with clone size, are taken from TCRdb and not from the paper's own processing. Across this sample there are a few hundred thousand distinct CDR3 sequences, with approximately 95% seen only once. 0.082% of the sample is taken by the ten largest.

Of note for this clonotype: Its binding antigen is unknown. Base qualities are not recorded, but no much larger clone differs from it by a single base.

Counted from cysteine to phenylalanine, this CDR3 has 12 amino acids. Only CDR3 DNA remains: 36 bases, in frame from the first base. V gives up 4 bases and J gives up 7 bases, and the segment between their germline ends measures 11 bases. The germline V gene encodes CDR1 SQVTM and CDR2 ANQGSEA. The rearranged segments are TRBV29-1 and TRBJ2-1; the D gene is perhaps TRBD2, on 7 matching bases. This TCR derives from a human donor with multiple sclerosis. Sequencing input: CD4+ T cells from PBMCs. The CDR3 has the sequence CSVGEGGNEQFF. Here is the DNA: TGCAGCGTTGGTGAGGGGGGGAATGAGCAGTTCTTC.